This T cell receptor beta chain was sequenced during a study of vaccination and CD4 T cells after COVID-19. Study at large: Drawing of post-COVID samples took place a median around 110 days after diagnosis (range 35 to 161). Overlapping spike peptides served as the stimulus for the cells. These peptides came from SARS-CoV-2 and from the common cold coronaviruses HCoV-NL63, HCoV-OC43 and HCoV-229E.

Study-wide results and limits: When vaccine-specific clones from convalescent patients were examined, 304 of 307 were spike mono-reactive.

Sequenced with the Oncomine TCR Beta short-read assay was DNA taken from cultured CD4+ T cells. A single record per CDR3 protein comes from TCRdb applying MiXCR to the PCR reads. The data contain 20,000 or so distinct CDR3 sequences, approximately 28% of them seen just once; the ten biggest clones take up approximately 17%. The treatment denotes: roughly nine-day PBMC culture with coronavirus spike peptide pools or control peptides (ViraFEST assay). As concerns this clonotype: Antigen: not known.

The V and J ends lost 8 bases and 4 bases respectively, with 7 bases between them. CDR1 is MGHDK, CDR2 SYGVNS, per germline. This CDR3 has 11 amino acids. Sequenced input: cultured CD4+ T cells from blood. V usage is TRBV25-1 and J usage is TRBJ2-3; no clear D. The clonotype originates from a human donor with COVID-19. CDR3 loop: CASLRADTQYF. In nucleotides, the CDR3 is TGTGCCAGCCTTCGCGCAGATACGCAGTATTTT.